These T cell receptor beta chains were read from a single sample in a study of radiation and T cells in renal cell carcinoma. The table came from immunoSEQ multiplex PCR; TCRdb's copy has only in-frame clones and leaves some out. The table records about 140,000 clones, 70% to 90% of them present only once. The sequences come from blood, collected from a patient whose treatment included radiotherapy and nephrectomy. Receptors were obtained from a woman between 50 and 59 years old with renal cell carcinoma. The CDR3 runs from the conserved cysteine through the conserved F or W. The D gene is left open where the match is weak. Expanded clones get a size class; other rows say once, few or many, or leave the size out.

TGTGCCAGCAGTTTACTCCCCGGACAGGGGAAAGTGAGTGGCTACACCTTC	CASSLLPGQGKVSGYTF	TRBJ1-2	TRBV28	TRBD1	-
TGTGCCAGCAGTATGGGACGGGCGGGAGCTTTCTTT	CASSMGRAGAFF	TRBJ1-1	TRBV6-1	-	few
TGCGCCAGCAGCTATGACAGGCCTCGGGAGACCCAGTACTTC	CASSYDRPRETQYF	TRBJ2-5	TRBV5-1	-	-
TGTGCCAGCAGCCCACGGCCCCGTGGCTACACCTTC	CASSPRPRGYTF	TRBJ1-2	TRBV7-9	-	-
TGTGCCAGCAGCTTGAATTCAGATACGCAGTATTTT	CASSLNSDTQYF	TRBJ2-3	TRBV7-3	-	-
TGTGCCAGCAGTCCGGCTAGCGGCTACGAGCAGTACTTC	CASSPASGYEQYF	TRBJ2-7	TRBV9	TRBD2	-
TGTGCCAGCAGCCTAGGATCTGGAAACACCATATATTTT	CASSLGSGNTIYF	TRBJ1-3	TRBV11-3	-	-
TGTGCCAGCAGCTTATCTGGACAGGGGAACTACGAGCAGTACTTC	CASSLSGQGNYEQYF	TRBJ2-7	TRBV7-2	TRBD1	-
TGTGCCAGCAGTCGACAGGGAGGCGAGACCCAGTACTTC	CASSRQGGETQYF	TRBJ2-5	TRBV2	-	once
TGCGCCAGTAGCCGGGGGTCGGGGGGTTATTTT	CASSRGSGGYF	TRBJ2-3	TRBV5-1	TRBD2	-
TGTGCCAGCAGCACCTCCGGGACAGGCTCCTACGAGCAGTACTTC	CASSTSGTGSYEQYF	TRBJ2-7	TRBV21-1	-	-
TGTGCCAGCAGCAAAGATCTGATAGCCAAAAACATTCAGTACTTC	CASSKDLIAKNIQYF	TRBJ2-4	TRBV21-1	-	-
TGTGCCAGCAGCACCCCGACAGGTTCGGGCGGAAACTATGGCTACACCTTC	CASSTPTGSGGNYGYTF	TRBJ1-2	TRBV7-2	-	-
TGCGCCAGCAGCTTGACAGGAGGGGATTTTAACACTGAAGCTTTCTTT	CASSLTGGDFNTEAFF	TRBJ1-1	TRBV5-1	-	-
TGTGCCAGCAGCCAATTGTACGAGCAGTACTTC	CASSQLYEQYF	TRBJ2-7	TRBV14	-	-
TGTGCCAGCAGTTACTCCGCGGAGCCACCCTACGAGCAGTACTTC	CASSYSAEPPYEQYF	TRBJ2-7	TRBV6-5	-	-
TGTGCCAGTAGTATAGGAAGGCCGAGGGTCTACAATGAGCAGTTCTTC	CASSIGRPRVYNEQFF	TRBJ2-1	TRBV19	-	-
TGTGCCAGCAGTCCTACAGGGGGCTCCGACGAGCAGTACTTC	CASSPTGGSDEQYF	TRBJ2-7	TRBV28	TRBD1	-
TGCGCCAGCAGTGTTGAGGCCGGGGAGCTGTTTTTT	CASSVEAGELFF	TRBJ2-2	TRBV10-2	-	-
TGTGCCAGCAGCTTCTTAACCACTAGTCGACAGGGAAGAAGCACTGAAGCTTTCTTT	CASSFLTTSRQGRSTEAFF	TRBJ1-1	TRBV7-8	TRBD1	-
TGTGCCAGCAGCTTAAGCCCTGGGGAAAAACTGTTTTTT	CASSLSPGEKLFF	TRBJ1-4	TRBV7-3	-	few
TGCGCCAGCAGCTGGGCGGGCCCCAATGAGCAGTTCTTC	CASSWAGPNEQFF	TRBJ2-1	TRBV5-1	-	-
TGTGCCAGCAGCGTGTCTGGCCTACAATCTGAGCAGTTCTTC	CASSVSGLQSEQFF	TRBJ2-1	TRBV9	-	-
TGTGCCAGCAGCTTGGAGGGGCCCTATGGCTACACCTTC	CASSLEGPYGYTF	TRBJ1-2	TRBV5-6	-	-
TGTGCCAGCAGCCCCGGGACAGAGAGCTCCTACGAGCAGTACTTC	CASSPGTESSYEQYF	TRBJ2-7	TRBV5-8	TRBD1	-
TGTGCCAGCAGCTTAAGTCCGGGTAACTATGGCTACACCTTC	CASSLSPGNYGYTF	TRBJ1-2	TRBV7-2	-	-
TGCGCCAGCAGCCAAGAAGGTGGGACTAGCGGATGGGGCGCCTACAATGAGCAGTTCTTC	CASSQEGGTSGWGAYNEQFF	TRBJ2-1	TRBV4-3	TRBD2	once
TGTGCCAGCTCACCACAGAATACAGATACGCAGTATTTT	CASSPQNTDTQYF	TRBJ2-3	TRBV18	-	-
TGTGCCAGCAGTGTGGCAGGGGCTTCCTACGAGCAGTACTTC	CASSVAGASYEQYF	TRBJ2-7	TRBV2	-	-
TGTGCCATCAGTGAGGGGGGACAGGTCTACGAGCAGTACTTC	CAISEGGQVYEQYF	TRBJ2-7	TRBV10-3	TRBD1	once
TGTGCCAGCAGCGTAGGGACAGGGGAATATGGCTACACCTTC	CASSVGTGEYGYTF	TRBJ1-2	TRBV9	TRBD1	-
TGCGCCAGCAGCTTGGCCGGGGACGCTTCCCCGGGGCAGTTCTTC	CASSLAGDASPGQFF	TRBJ2-1	TRBV5-1	-	-
TGTGCCAGCAGTTTAAAAAGGGGGAGCACTGAAGCTTTCTTT	CASSLKRGSTEAFF	TRBJ1-1	TRBV27	-	-
TGTGCCAGCAGTCCTTATCTAGCGGGAAAATACAATGAGCAGTTCTTC	CASSPYLAGKYNEQFF	TRBJ2-1	TRBV2	TRBD2	once
TGTGCCAGTAGTACTAGCGGGAGCACCTACGAGCAGTACTTC	CASSTSGSTYEQYF	TRBJ2-7	TRBV19	TRBD2	-
TGTGCCAGCAGCTTAAAACTCCAGAACACCGGGGAGCTGTTTTTT	CASSLKLQNTGELFF	TRBJ2-2	TRBV11-3	-	-
TGTGCCAGCAGGGATGATGACAGGGTCTCTCAGCCCCAGCATTTT	CASRDDDRVSQPQHF	TRBJ1-5	TRBV28	TRBD1	-
TGTGCCATCAATCAGGGGCTAGCGGGAGAAAATGAGCAGTTCTTC	CAINQGLAGENEQFF	TRBJ2-1	TRBV10-3	TRBD2	-
TGTGCCTGGAGTGTAGGGAGAGGGGCTGGAAACACCATATATTTT	CAWSVGRGAGNTIYF	TRBJ1-3	TRBV30	-	-
TGTGCCAGCAGCTTACTGGGACTAGGGGGCTACAATGAGCAGTTCTTC	CASSLLGLGGYNEQFF	TRBJ2-1	TRBV7-2	TRBD2	-